The 30 T cell receptor beta chains below come from one sample, sequenced in a study of blood T cell repertoires in COVID-19. The protocol was immunoSEQ multiplex PCR, while the TCRdb copy is restricted to in-frame clones and leaves out a portion. The data hold fewer than 350,000 clones, with 87% observed a single time. The sequenced material came from PBMCs or T cells enriched from blood (not recorded which). The receptors come from a woman in her forties who had recovered from COVID-19.

CDR3 protein: CASTRQGASYEQYF. Here the CDR3 DNA reads TGTGCCAGCACCCGACAGGGGGCCTCCTACGAGCAGTACTTC. The rearrangement joins TRBV2 to TRBJ2-7; 10 bases are shared with TRBD1. After removal of 7 bases from V and 0 bases from J, the junction contained 3 bases not matched to a gene. This CDR3 has 14 amino acids. Germline V gene sequence: CDR1 SNHLY, CDR2 FYNNEI.

The rearrangement uses TRBV19 and TRBJ1-1, with D possibly TRBD1 on 5 matching bases. This CDR3 comprises 15 residues. Germline CDR1 and CDR2: LNHDA and SQIVND (reference sequence). V was trimmed by 0 bases and J by 0 bases, leaving 8 bases between them. The CDR3, as DNA: TGTGCCAGTAGTATAGAGACAGACATGAACACTGAAGCTTTCTTT. This gives the protein CASSIETDMNTEAFF.

The chain employs TRBV5-4 and TRBJ1-2, with D perhaps TRBD1 (5 bases). V lost 0 bases, J lost 4 bases, and 10 bases lay in between. The CDR3 has 14 amino acids. CDR1 and CDR2 (germline): SGHNT, YYREEE (reference sequence). CDR3: CASSLGQGGYGYTF. In nucleotides, the CDR3 is TGTGCCAGCAGCTTGGGGCAGGGAGGCTATGGCTACACCTTC.

The rearrangement links TRBV2 to TRBJ2-5; 10 positions agree with TRBD1. J gave up 5 bases and V 6 bases, and 12 bases lay outside the gene matches. This CDR3 has 16 residues. CDR1 is SNHLY, CDR2 FYNNEI, per germline. CDR3 nucleotide sequence: TGTGCCAGCAGGGCTAAACCGGGACAGGGGAGCGAGACCCAGTACTTC. Translated: CASRAKPGQGSETQYF.

The rearrangement joins TRBV15 to TRBJ2-2, with TRBD2 matching 9 bases. With 0 bases clipped from V and 3 bases from J, the junction kept 5 bases outside the gene matches. The CDR3 covers 17 residues. CDR1 LNHNV and CDR2 YYDKDF come from the germline V gene (reference sequence). The CDR3 protein is CATSRDSGLAYTGELFF. The DNA for the CDR3 is TGTGCCACCAGCAGAGATTCAGGACTAGCGTACACCGGGGAGCTGTTTTTT.

The chain links TRBV29-1 to TRBJ2-3; 8 nucleotides line up with TRBD1. With V trimmed by 6 bases and J by 0 bases, 2 bases remained unmatched. Germline assignment: CDR1 SQVTM and CDR2 ANQGSEA. There are 13 residues in the CDR3. Here the CDR3 reads CSVRDRSTDTQYF. In nucleotides, the CDR3 is TGCAGCGTCCGGGACAGGAGCACAGATACGCAGTATTTT.

The V gene is TRBV10-3, the J gene TRBJ2-7; D unresolved. CDR3 length: 12 residues. Trimming shortened V by 4 bases and J by 0 bases, and 4 bases separated the two germline ends. Per germline, CDR1 ENHRY and CDR2 SYGVKD. Here the CDR3 DNA reads TGTGCCATCAGTGTTAACTCCTACGAGCAGTACTTC. Its protein is CAISVNSYEQYF.

The rearrangement joins TRBV30 to TRBJ1-4; 7 bases are a match to TRBD1. Trimming took 3 bases from V and 0 from J; bases not matched to a gene: 4. The CDR3 covers 15 residues. Germline V CDR1 and CDR2: GTSNPN, SVGIG (reference sequence). CDR3 DNA: TGTGCCTGGAGAAGGGGGACAGCAACTAATGAAAAACTGTTTTTT. Translation: CAWRRGTATNEKLFF.

This sequence joins TRBV7-2 and TRBJ2-3; a weak D match, TRBD1 (6 bases). The CDR3 covers 12 residues. Trimming shortened V by 11 bases and J by 4 bases, and 13 bases separated the two germline ends. CDR1 and CDR2 from the germline V gene are SGHTA and FQGNSA. This CDR3 is CASGVAADTQYF. CDR3 bases: TGTGCCTCAGGGGTGGCGGCAGATACGCAGTATTTT. The variable domain in full, with the rest retrieved from reference TRBV7-2 and TRBJ2-3, is GAGVSQSPSNKVTEKGKDVELRCDPISGHTALYWYRQSLGQGLEFLIYFQGNSAPDKSGLPSDRFSAERTGGSVSTLTIQRTQQEDSAVYLCASGVAADTQYFGPGTRLTVL.

The CDR3 spells CASSLPSSGSYNEQFF. The DNA of the CDR3 is TGTGCCAGCAGCCTCCCATCTAGCGGCTCCTACAATGAGCAGTTCTTC. The rearrangement links TRBV7-9 to TRBJ2-1; 7 bases fit TRBD2. Per the germline V gene, CDR1 is SEHNR and CDR2 is FQNEAQ (reference sequence). CDR3 length equals 16 residues. V was clipped by 5 bases and J by 0 bases; unmatched bases: 7.

The chain combines TRBV18 with TRBJ2-3; TRBD2 agrees at 11 bases. Germline V gives CDR1 KGHSH, CDR2 LQKENI. This CDR3 is built from 19 residues. Trimming took 0 bases from V and 2 from J; bases not matched to a gene: 10. CDR3 sequence: CASSPPGLAGGGLTDTQYF. The CDR3 DNA is TGTGCCAGCTCACCACCGGGGCTAGCGGGAGGCGGTCTCACAGATACGCAGTATTTT.

This sequence joins TRBV15 and TRBJ2-7; D remains unclear. Deletions cut 0 bases from V and 10 bases from J, with 22 bases between. The CDR3 spans 16 residues. CDR1 is LNHNV and CDR2 is YYDKDF in the germline V gene (reference sequence). CDR3 region: CATSRDPPVGGIEQYF. The CDR3 nucleotides are TGTGCCACCAGCAGAGACCCCCCTGTAGGCGGCATAGAACAGTACTTC.

This rearrangement joins TRBV7-3 to TRBJ1-1; maybe TRBD1 (6 bases). V was trimmed by 3 bases and J by 0 bases, leaving 11 bases between them. This CDR3 is 15 amino acids long. Germline lookup yields CDR1 SGHTA and CDR2 FQGTGA. CDR3 bases: TGTGCCAGCAGCTTGTCCGGGACAATGAACACTGAAGCTTTCTTT. Translating gives CASSLSGTMNTEAFF.

The V call is TRBV28, the J call TRBJ1-5; 11 bases are a match to TRBD1. Per germline, CDR1 MDHEN and CDR2 SYDVKM. This CDR3 has 16 residues. The junction had 10 bases not matched to a gene; V was cut back by 10 bases and J by 2 bases. CDR3 loop: CATRDRGDRGNQPQHF. CDR3 coding DNA: TGTGCCACCCGGGACAGGGGGGATAGGGGCAATCAGCCCCAGCATTTT.

The chain is built from TRBV24-1 and TRBJ1-2; TRBD1 aligns across 7 bases. The germline V gene has CDR1 KGHDR and CDR2 SFDVKD. The CDR3 has 14 amino acids. Losses at the gene ends were 7 bases for V and 7 bases for J; bases not matched to a gene: 11. The CDR3 here is CATRPGTGVGGYTF. For the CDR3, the DNA is TGTGCCACCAGACCCGGAACAGGGGTAGGTGGCTACACCTTC.

The chain links TRBV5-1 to TRBJ2-3; no firm D call. The V gene lost 5 bases and the J gene lost 4 bases, with 8 bases spanning the gap. Germline V gene lookup returns CDR1 SGHRS and CDR2 YFSETQ. The CDR3 consists of 12 residues. Here the CDR3 reads CASRDQADTQYF. For the CDR3, the DNA is TGCGCCAGCAGAGACCAGGCAGATACGCAGTATTTT.

CDR3 sequence reads: CASSTGGFEGYEQYF. CDR3 bases: TGCGCCAGCAGCACCGGGGGATTCGAGGGCTACGAGCAGTACTTC. The chain combines TRBV5-1 with TRBJ2-7, with D perhaps matching TRBD2 (6 bases). Trimming cost V 4 bases and J 3 bases, with 17 bases left between them. Germline CDR1 SGHRS, CDR2 YFSETQ. This CDR3 is built from 15 residues.

J is TRBJ2-1 and V is TRBV28; D may be TRBD1 (6 bases). Germline loops: CDR1 MDHEN, CDR2 SYDVKM. The CDR3 consists of 16 residues. Trimming stripped 5 bases from V and 1 base from J, with 15 bases between. CDR3 in DNA: TGTGCCAGCAGTCTCCCGACAGGCGCGTCCTACAATGAGCAGTTCTTC. The encoded protein is CASSLPTGASYNEQFF.

The chain couples TRBV6-2 or TRBV6-3 to TRBJ2-5; TRBD2 agrees at 11 bases. The CDR3 runs 15 residues. Trimming removed 2 bases from V and 5 bases from J; junction bases left unmatched: 4. Germline CDR1 is MNHEY and CDR2 is SVGEGT. The CDR3 coding sequence is TGTGCCAGCAGTTACGTACTAGCGGGAGTTGAGACCCAGTACTTC. Translated: CASSYVLAGVETQYF.

This rearrangement joins TRBV7-6 to TRBJ1-5, with 8 bases aligning to TRBD1. V shed 1 base and J 6 bases; nucleotides not matched to a gene: 2. Germline V CDR1 and CDR2: SGHVS, FNYEAQ. The CDR3 loop spans 14 amino acids. In nucleotides, the CDR3 is TGTGCCAGCAGCTTAGGACAGGGGTTTCAGCCCCAGCATTTT. This codes for CASSLGQGFQPQHF.

J is TRBJ2-2 and V is TRBV5-4; D is undetermined. Between the trimmed V and J ends, which lost 4 bases and 0 bases, there was a span of 16 bases. The CDR3 length is 17 residues. CDR1 SGHNT and CDR2 YYREEE come from the germline V gene (reference sequence). In DNA, the CDR3 is TGTGCCAGCAGCCCTATCGGAGACCCATCGAACACCGGGGAGCTGTTTTTT. Translating gives CASSPIGDPSNTGELFF.

This sequence joins TRBV29-1 and TRBJ1-2; 7 positions match TRBD1. The V gene end was trimmed by 5 bases and the J gene end by 7 bases; junction bases not matched to a gene: 10. The CDR3 contains 13 residues. In germline, CDR1 is SQVTM, CDR2 ANQGSEA. The CDR3 DNA is TGCAGCGTTAATCCAGGGGGTCTTCCTGGCTACACCTTC. As protein: CSVNPGGLPGYTF.

The chain uses TRBV27 and TRBJ2-6; D ambiguous. Trimming stripped 5 bases from V and 3 bases from J, with 5 bases between. Germline lookup yields CDR1 MNHEY and CDR2 SMNVEV (reference sequence). This CDR3 comprises 13 residues. CDR3: CASSAYGANVLTF. In DNA, the CDR3 is TGTGCCAGCAGTGCGTATGGGGCCAACGTCCTGACTTTC.

This clone was recorded a few times. Written as DNA, the CDR3 is TGTGCCAGCAGTTACTCGAAGACTGCGGGAGGGAAGAACACCGGGGAGCTGTTTTTT. Its protein is CASSYSKTAGGKNTGELFF. The genes are TRBV6-2 or TRBV6-3 and TRBJ2-2, with 9 bases that match TRBD2. Germline V gene lookup returns CDR1 MNHEY and CDR2 SVGEGT. V dropped 0 bases and J dropped 1; count of bases not matched to a gene: 9. This CDR3 is built from 19 residues.

The rearrangement links TRBV21-1 to TRBJ1-2; whether TRBD1, the table's D call, matches the DNA was not checked. TRBV21-1 is labeled a pseudogene. The CDR3 covers 14 residues. In DNA, the CDR3 is TGTGCCAGCAGCAAAGAGGACAGGGGAAATGGCTACACCTTC. Encoded protein: CASSKEDRGNGYTF.

The genes are TRBV27 and TRBJ1-1; D gene ambiguous. Germline V gene data show CDR1 as MNHEY and CDR2 as SMNVEV (reference sequence). There are 11 residues in the CDR3. Trimming removed 4 bases at V and 3 bases at J, with 3 bases between. CDR3 bases: TGTGCCAGCAGTTCCTACACTGAAGCTTTCTTT. Protein product: CASSSYTEAFF.

The rearrangement links TRBV19 to TRBJ2-2; 7 nucleotides agree with TRBD2. Germline loops: CDR1 LNHDA, CDR2 SQIVND (reference sequence). V shed 2 bases, J shed 4 bases, and the junction held 13 bases outside the gene matches. CDR3 length: 18 residues. The CDR3 protein is CASSITRGRELVTGELFF. CDR3 DNA: TGTGCCAGTAGTATAACTCGGGGGAGGGAGTTGGTCACCGGGGAGCTGTTTTTT.

This clone was recorded a few times. The CDR3 reads CASFVNEQYF. Here the CDR3 DNA reads TGTGCCAGCTTTGTCAACGAGCAGTACTTC. J is TRBJ2-7 and V is TRBV3-1 (or the pseudogene TRBV3-2); D is ambiguous. The CDR3 consists of 10 residues. The V gene lost 8 bases and the J gene lost 5 bases, with 7 bases spanning the gap. Germline-derived CDR1 and CDR2 are LGHDT and YNNKEL (reference sequence).

This sequence joins TRBV2 and TRBJ2-7; 9 bases align to TRBD1. The CDR3 loop spans 14 amino acids. CDR1 and CDR2 (germline): SNHLY, FYNNEI. Unmatched junction bases numbered 6, after V lost 5 bases and J lost 4 bases. The CDR3 here is CASSTDRGGYEQYF. In DNA, the CDR3 is TGTGCCAGCAGTACCGACAGGGGGGGGTACGAGCAGTACTTC.

V gene TRBV5-4 combines with J gene TRBJ2-7, with 7 nucleotides matching TRBD2. The V and J ends lost 0 bases and 4 bases, in that order; junction bases with no gene match: 7. The CDR3 runs to 15 residues. The germline gives CDR1 SGHNT, CDR2 YYREEE (reference sequence). CDR3 coding DNA: TGTGCCAGCAGCTTGGTTAGCGGGCCGGTATACGAGCAGTACTTC. It specifies CASSLVSGPVYEQYF.